These T cell receptor beta chains were read from a single sample in a study of sequential checkpoint blockade in melanoma. Only in-frame clones appear in the TCRdb table, and some are missing; sequencing was by immunoSEQ multiplex PCR. The table has approximately 8,800 clones, 58% seen once. The sequencing here drew on CD8+ T cells sorted from blood (inferred from file names), taken from a patient given nivolumab and ipilimumab in sequence. The receptors derive from a human donor with melanoma. The CDR3 runs from the conserved cysteine through the conserved F or W. The order of the fields is clone size, D gene, V gene, J gene, CDR3 protein, CDR3 DNA. The D gene is left open where the match is weak. The size entry is marked missing in some rows and otherwise reads once, few, many or a size class.

NA,NA,TRBV27,TRBJ2-1,CASRLGGAYNEQFF,TGTGCCAGCAGGCTAGGGGGGGCCTACAATGAGCAGTTCTTC
NA,NA,TRBV27,TRBJ2-7,CASSLSDLSYEQYF,TGTGCCAGCAGTTTATCTGATTTGAGCTACGAGCAGTACTTC
NA,TRBD1,TRBV6-5,TRBJ1-5,CASSRTGSQPQHF,TGTGCCAGCAGTAGGACAGGGTCACAGCCCCAGCATTTT
NA,NA,TRBV29-1,TRBJ2-1,CSVGRKGLKPDEQFF,TGCAGCGTTGGTCGTAAGGGGTTGAAGCCGGATGAGCAGTTCTTC
few,NA,TRBV9,TRBJ2-3,CASSPGGGGADTQYF,TGTGCCAGCAGCCCAGGGGGCGGGGGGGCAGATACGCAGTATTTT
few,NA,TRBV4-1,TRBJ1-5,CASSQGGGTHQPQHF,TGCGCCAGCAGCCAGGGGGGGGGCACACATCAGCCCCAGCATTTT
NA,TRBD2,TRBV7-8,TRBJ2-7,CASSFFLAGDRYEQYF,TGTGCCAGCAGCTTTTTCTTAGCGGGGGACCGCTACGAGCAGTACTTC
NA,TRBD1,TRBV19,TRBJ1-2,CASIGFDTGDTNYGYTF,TGTGCCAGTATAGGTTTCGACACAGGGGATACAAACTATGGCTACACCTTC
NA,TRBD2,TRBV2,TRBJ2-7,CASSPTSESSYEQYF,TGTGCCAGCAGCCCTACTAGCGAAAGCTCCTACGAGCAGTACTTC
NA,TRBD1,TRBV10-3,TRBJ1-2,CAISEGQVYGYTF,TGTGCCATCAGTGAGGGACAGGTCTATGGCTACACCTTC
NA,TRBD1,TRBV5-1,TRBJ2-7,CASSLVQGALNEQYF,TGCGCCAGCAGCTTGGTACAGGGGGCGCTGAACGAGCAGTACTTC
NA,TRBD2,TRBV27,TRBJ2-7,CASSPTSGGSYEQYF,TGTGCCAGCAGTCCCACTAGCGGGGGCTCCTACGAGCAGTACTTC
NA,NA,TRBV9,TRBJ2-7,CASSVKGDIGSSYEQYF,TGTGCCAGCAGCGTCAAAGGGGACATAGGGAGCTCCTACGAGCAGTACTTC
medium-sized,TRBD1,TRBV15,TRBJ2-7,CATSVGDSSYEQYF,TGTGCCACCAGCGTCGGGGACAGCTCCTACGAGCAGTACTTC
NA,NA,TRBV27,TRBJ1-2,CASSPQGGIYGYTF,TGTGCCAGCAGCCCTCAGGGAGGGATCTATGGCTACACCTTC
few,NA,TRBV7-6,TRBJ1-6,CASSFAGYNSPLHF,TGTGCCAGCAGCTTTGCAGGGTATAATTCACCCCTCCACTTT
NA,NA,TRBV10-3,TRBJ2-3,CAIGPPDTQYF,TGTGCCATCGGGCCCCCAGATACGCAGTATTTT
few,NA,TRBV6-1,TRBJ1-4,CASDNPVTNEKLFF,TGTGCCAGCGACAATCCGGTAACTAATGAAAAACTGTTTTTT
NA,NA,TRBV28,TRBJ1-2,CASSRQEANYGYTF,TGTGCCAGCAGTCGACAGGAAGCTAACTATGGCTACACCTTC
NA,NA,TRBV5-6,TRBJ2-7,CASSHRGTAPYEQYF,TGTGCCAGCAGCCATAGAGGCACTGCCCCCTACGAGCAGTACTTC
once,TRBD1,TRBV14,TRBJ1-2,CASSPGTDYGYTF,TGTGCCAGCAGTCCCGGGACAGACTATGGCTACACCTTC
NA,NA,TRBV6-1,TRBJ2-7,CAIREPNGFPYEQYF,TGTGCCATCCGTGAGCCCAACGGGTTCCCCTACGAGCAGTACTTC
few,NA,TRBV7-9,TRBJ1-2,CASSLARTARPNYGYTF,TGTGCCAGCAGCTTAGCGCGTACAGCAAGACCTAACTATGGCTACACCTTC
NA,TRBD1,TRBV5-1,TRBJ1-1,CASSPATGEGGAFF,TGCGCCAGCAGCCCGGCGACAGGGGAAGGGGGAGCTTTCTTT
NA,NA,TRBV5-6,TRBJ2-7,CASSLAGRRDWYEQYF,TGTGCCAGCAGCTTGGCTGGGAGGAGGGATTGGTACGAGCAGTACTTC
medium-sized,TRBD1,TRBV11-3,TRBJ2-7,CASSWGQFISYEQYF,TGTGCCAGCAGCTGGGGACAGTTTATCTCCTACGAGCAGTACTTC
NA,NA,TRBV30,TRBJ2-7,CAWSPQGREQYF,TGTGCCTGGAGCCCCCAGGGAAGAGAGCAGTACTTC
NA,NA,TRBV5-6,TRBJ1-3,CASSLGSAGNTIYF,TGTGCCAGCAGCTTAGGGAGTGCTGGAAACACCATATATTTC
NA,TRBD1,TRBV6-5,TRBJ1-2,CASSSYRGEPGYTF,TGTGCCAGCAGTTCCTACAGGGGGGAGCCTGGCTACACCTTC
few,TRBD1,TRBV29-1,TRBJ1-2,CSVIGARGLGYTF,TGCAGCGTTATCGGCGCCAGGGGGCTTGGCTACACCTTC
NA,NA,TRBV29-1,TRBJ1-4,CSVEEGGGIVF,TGCAGCGTTGAAGAGGGGGGGGGCATTGTCTTT
NA,TRBD1,TRBV19,TRBJ1-1,CASSRDREVPEAFF,TGTGCCAGTAGTAGGGACAGGGAGGTACCTGAAGCTTTCTTT
NA,TRBD1,TRBV11-2,TRBJ2-1,CASSLDRGDRVYNEQFF,TGTGCCAGCAGCTTAGATCGAGGTGACAGGGTCTACAATGAGCAGTTCTTC
few,NA,TRBV7-9,TRBJ2-7,CASSSSTDSYEQYF,TGTGCCAGCAGCTCGTCGACAGACTCCTACGAGCAGTACTTC
NA,TRBD1,TRBV9,TRBJ1-2,CASSPEGQGHGYTF,TGTGCCAGCAGCCCAGAAGGACAGGGGCATGGCTACACCTTC
NA,TRBD1,TRBV4-3,TRBJ1-1,CASSPSRQGRYTEAFF,TGCGCCAGCAGCCCTAGCCGACAGGGCCGGTACACTGAAGCTTTCTTT
once,NA,TRBV19,TRBJ1-2,CATKGGVDSWPNYGYTF,TGTGCCACTAAAGGAGGGGTAGACAGCTGGCCAAACTATGGCTACACCTTC
NA,TRBD1,TRBV30,TRBJ1-2,CAWSEGQANYGYTF,TGTGCCTGGAGTGAGGGACAGGCTAACTATGGCTACACCTTC
NA,NA,TRBV19,TRBJ1-2,CASTKGHRNYGYTF,TGTGCCAGTACCAAGGGACATCGGAACTATGGCTACACCTTC
NA,TRBD1,TRBV29-1,TRBJ1-3,CSATGSFPGNTIYF,TGCAGCGCGACAGGGTCTTTTCCTGGAAACACCATATATTTT